The 22 T cell receptor beta chains listed next were all sequenced from one sample in a study of blood T cell repertoires in COVID-19. Profiling relied on immunoSEQ multiplex PCR, and the TCRdb table lists in-frame clones only, not all of them. The sample records 95,000 or so clones, 89% being singletons. Sequencing was done on a sample of peripheral blood. These receptor sequences come from a woman aged 70 to 79 with acute or convalescent COVID-19.

V gene TRBV30 combines with J gene TRBJ1-6, with 7 bases matching TRBD1. The CDR3 contains 13 residues. Germline V gives CDR1 GTSNPN, CDR2 SVGIG (reference sequence). The V and J ends lost 5 bases and 5 bases, in that order; junction bases with no gene match: 3. As DNA, the CDR3 is TGTGCCTGGCAGGGACAGCATAATTCACCCCTCCACTTT. As protein: CAWQGQHNSPLHF.

The gene calls are TRBV7-9 and TRBJ2-7; no firm D call. The germline V gene has CDR1 SEHNR and CDR2 FQNEAQ (reference sequence). Trimming took 8 bases from V and 1 from J, leaving 21 bases between them. This CDR3 contains 16 residues. CDR3 residues: CASSSAHENPSYEQYF. The DNA for the CDR3 is TGTGCCAGCTCGAGTGCCCACGAAAATCCTTCCTACGAGCAGTACTTC.

In the case of this clone: At one end the junction does not follow the germline gene, possibly because of a read error. This CDR3 is CAGSLYTADTQYF. CDR3 nucleotides: TGTGCCGGCAGCTTGTATACAGCAGATACGCAGTATTTT. The chain is built from TRBV5-4 and TRBJ2-3; no clear D. This CDR3 is built from 13 residues. The germline gives CDR1 SGHNT, CDR2 YYREEE (reference sequence).

The chain has TRBV6-5 and TRBJ2-7, with D maybe TRBD2 (6 bases). Germline V CDR1 and CDR2: MNHEY, SVGAGI. The CDR3 sequence is 15 residues long. V lost 6 bases and J lost 1, with 16 bases in between. Written as DNA, the CDR3 is TGTGCCAGCAGCCCCGGGACTGCTGGTTCCTACGAGCAGTACGTC. It yields the protein CASSPGTAGSYEQYV.

The rearrangement joins TRBV3-1 (or the pseudogene TRBV3-2) to TRBJ1-1; D is unclear. Germline CDR1 LGHDT, CDR2 YNNKEL (reference sequence). The CDR3 extends over 14 amino acids. With 6 bases removed from V and 1 base from J, the gap between germline ends came to 12 bases. CDR3 region: CASSPSPGNTEAFF. Written as DNA, the CDR3 is TGTGCCAGCAGTCCCAGCCCAGGGAACACTGAAGCTTTCTTT.

This clone has only one observation. The genes are TRBV3-1 (or the pseudogene TRBV3-2) and TRBJ1-3; D gene unclear. This CDR3 region has 17 residues. V lost 4 bases, J lost 0 bases, and 16 bases lay in between. Germline assignment: CDR1 LGHDT and CDR2 YNNKEL (reference sequence). CDR3 DNA: TGTGCCAGCAGCCTCAGTGCAGCGGGCCACTCTGGAAACACCATATATTTT. It translates to CASSLSAAGHSGNTIYF.

The V and J genes are TRBV7-9 and TRBJ2-5, with TRBD1 matching 7 bases. CDR1 and CDR2 (germline): SEHNR, FQNEAQ (reference sequence). This CDR3 is built from 15 residues. J gave up 5 bases and V 5 bases, and 11 bases lay outside the gene matches. CDR3 nucleotides: TGTGCCAGCAGCCGAAGGGCAGGGGGAACGGAGACCCAGTACTTC. Its translation is CASSRRAGGTETQYF.

This clone was recorded only once. The rearrangement uses TRBV14 and TRBJ2-2; TRBD2 agrees at 13 bases. Looked up from germline, CDR1 is SGHDN and CDR2 is FVKESK. Losses at the gene ends were 2 bases for V and 3 bases for J; bases not matched to a gene: 3. The CDR3 loop spans 17 amino acids. The CDR3 bases are TGTGCCAGCAGCCAACCCGGACTAGCGGGAGACACCGGGGAGCTGTTTTTT. Translated: CASSQPGLAGDTGELFF.

The chain links TRBV19 to TRBJ2-1, with D perhaps matching TRBD2 (5 bases). Germline CDR1 and CDR2: LNHDA and SQIVND (reference sequence). V lost 3 bases and J 7 bases, leaving 13 bases between the germline ends. This CDR3 comprises 14 residues. CDR3 region: CASSIRGAENEQFF. CDR3 sequence (DNA): TGTGCCAGTAGTATTCGGGGAGCGGAGAATGAGCAGTTCTTC.

This chain links TRBV11-2 with TRBJ2-5; weak D call: TRBD1 (6 bases). The CDR3 covers 17 residues. Germline V gene data show CDR1 as SGHAT and CDR2 as FQNNGV. Trimming stripped 1 base from V and 2 bases from J, with 17 bases between. The CDR3 reads CASSLVERTALQETQYF. The CDR3 nucleotides read TGTGCCAGCAGCTTAGTTGAGAGGACAGCACTTCAAGAGACCCAGTACTTC.

The gene calls are TRBV7-8 and TRBJ2-7; 7 positions match TRBD1. There are 15 residues in the CDR3. CDR1 is SGHVS and CDR2 is FQNEAQ in the germline V gene. After removal of 0 bases from V and 3 bases from J, the junction contained 5 bases not matched to a gene. The CDR3, as DNA: TGTGCCAGCAGCTTAGCAGGACAGGACCTCTACGAGCAGTACGTC. Protein: CASSLAGQDLYEQYV.

This clone was detected only once. This CDR3 is CAWSNGFYRDQGNTIYF. The CDR3 nucleotides are TGTGCCTGGAGCAATGGGTTCTACAGGGATCAAGGAAACACCATATATTTT. The genes are TRBV30 and TRBJ1-3; TRBD1 is a possible D gene (6 bases). Germline V gene data show CDR1 as GTSNPN and CDR2 as SVGIG (reference sequence). The CDR3 contains 17 residues. Trimming left V 3 bases short and J 4 bases short, with 22 bases between.

The V gene is TRBV27, the J gene TRBJ2-5; unclear D gene. The germline V and J ends were trimmed by 6 bases and 4 bases, with 12 bases remaining between them. CDR1 is MNHEY and CDR2 is SMNVEV in the germline V gene (reference sequence). The CDR3 is 13 residues long. In DNA, the CDR3 is TGTGCCAGCAGCCGCAGCAGGCCAGAGACCCAGTACTTC. This encodes CASSRSRPETQYF.

There are a few counts of this clone. V usage is TRBV5-4 and J usage is TRBJ1-1; D perhaps matches TRBD1 (6 bases). V lost 0 bases, J lost 1 base, and 13 bases lay in between. The CDR3 covers 16 residues. Germline CDR1 is SGHNT and CDR2 is YYREEE (reference sequence). The CDR3 DNA sequence: TGTGCCAGCAGCTTGGACAGGGTCCTGCCGAACACTGAAGCTTTCTTT. Translating it yields CASSLDRVLPNTEAFF.

J is TRBJ2-1 and V is TRBV4-1, with 9 bases lining up with TRBD1. J gave up 3 bases and V 0 bases, and 0 bases lay outside the gene matches. Germline V gene lookup returns CDR1 MGHRA and CDR2 YSYEKL. The CDR3 is 15 residues long. Here the CDR3 DNA reads TGCGCCAGCAGCCAAGAGGGACAGGGCTACAATGAGCAGTTCTTC. Translated, it gives CASSQEGQGYNEQFF.

The genes are TRBV5-1 and TRBJ1-2, with D perhaps TRBD1 (5 bases). The germline gives CDR1 SGHRS, CDR2 YFSETQ. The CDR3 runs to 14 residues. Between the trimmed V and J ends, which lost 4 bases and 4 bases, there was a span of 14 bases. The CDR3 is CASSHGGVVYGYTF. The DNA for the CDR3 is TGCGCCAGCAGCCACGGGGGGGTTGTCTATGGCTACACCTTC. Looking up the rest from reference TRBV5-1 and TRBJ1-2 gives the full variable domain: KAGVTQTPRYLIKTRGQQVTLSCSPISGHRSVSWYQQTPGQGLQFLFEYFSETQRNKGNFPGRFSGRQFSNSRSEMNVSTLELGDSALYLCASSHGGVVYGYTFGSGTRLTVV.

This clone appeared a single time. The chain couples TRBV11-2 to TRBJ1-4, with 8 nucleotides matching TRBD1. This CDR3 has 15 amino acids. The ends lost 5 bases at V and 1 base at J; junction bases unmatched: 3. CDR1 and CDR2 from the germline V gene are SGHAT and FQNNGV. The DNA of the CDR3 is TGTGCCAGCAGCCCGGGGACAGGAACTAATGAAAAACTGTTTTTT. Translation: CASSPGTGTNEKLFF. The full variable domain, rest sourced from reference TRBV11-2 and TRBJ1-4, is EAGVAQSPRYKIIEKRQSVAFWCNPISGHATLYWYQQILGQGPKLLIQFQNNGVVDDSQLPKDRFSAERLKGVDSTLKIQPAKLEDSAVYLCASSPGTGTNEKLFFGSGTQLSVL.

Of note for this clone: A read error may account for a junction end that differs from germline. The chain recombines TRBV7-7 with TRBJ2-5; weak D call: TRBD2 (5 bases). This CDR3 contains 18 residues. Germline V gives CDR1 SSHAT, CDR2 FNYEAQ (reference sequence). CDR3 sequence (DNA): TGTGCTAGCAGCTTAGGACTCGATTCGGGAAACGGCCAAGAGACCCAGTACTTC. Protein: CASSLGLDSGNGQETQYF.

This chain connects TRBV24-1 to TRBJ2-1; D might be TRBD1 (6 bases). Between the trimmed V and J ends, which lost 2 bases and 0 bases, there was a span of 10 bases. The germline CDR1 and CDR2 sequences are KGHDR and SFDVKD. The CDR3 consists of 16 residues. The CDR3 is CATSDSGASSYNEQFF. CDR3 nucleotides: TGTGCCACCAGTGATTCAGGGGCCAGCTCCTACAATGAGCAGTTCTTC.

The gene calls are TRBV19 and TRBJ2-3, with 13 bases lining up with TRBD2. This CDR3 contains 18 residues. CDR1 is LNHDA, CDR2 SQIVND, per germline (reference sequence). The V and J ends lost 5 bases and 1 base, in that order; junction bases with no gene match: 9. The CDR3 here is CASSGLAGVRVGTDTQYF. CDR3 in DNA: TGTGCCAGTAGTGGACTAGCGGGAGTTAGGGTAGGCACAGATACGCAGTATTTT.

The V gene is TRBV28, the J gene TRBJ1-2, with D perhaps TRBD1 (5 bases). CDR1 MDHEN and CDR2 SYDVKM come from the germline V gene. Trimming took off 1 base at V and 1 base at J, with 10 bases between the two ends. CDR3 length: 15 amino acids. In nucleotides, the CDR3 is TGTGCCAGCAGTTTATTATCAGGGATTAACTATGGCTACACCTTC. This encodes CASSLLSGINYGYTF.

The rearrangement uses TRBV25-1 and TRBJ1-1; possibly TRBD1 for D (6 bases). V gave up 6 bases and J gave up 1 base, with 9 bases separating them. The CDR3 sequence is 13 residues long. CDR1 and CDR2 (germline): MGHDK, SYGVNS. The CDR3 DNA reads TGTGCCAGCAGGGGGGGGCGGAACACTGAAGCTTTCTTT. Its protein is CASRGGRNTEAFF.